This T cell receptor (beta chain) was captured by sequencing in a study of vaccination and CD4 T cells after COVID-19. For the study at large: Recovered patients in the cohort numbered six men and four women, two of them Hispanic.

CDR1 SGHRS and CDR2 YFSETQ come from the germline V gene. The trim removed 0 bases at V and 6 bases at J, leaving 9 bases unmatched. The CDR3 length is 17 residues. Oncomine TCR Beta short-read sequencing was applied to DNA from cultured CD4+ T cells. Genomic DNA was isolated from cultured CD4+ T cells. Via MiXCR, TCRdb re-called the PCR reads, giving one row per CDR3 protein. The sample consists of roughly 9,000 distinct CDR3 sequences, about 30% of them appearing once. The treatment is: approximately 9-day PBMC culture with coronavirus spike peptide pools or control peptides (ViraFEST assay). These CD4+ T cells came from an unexposed donor, sampled before the COVID-19 pandemic (2011-2018). T cells were expanded with peptide pools, and expanded clonotypes were identified by TCR sequencing. With respect to this clonotype: Its antigen is unidentified.

Sequenced material: CD4+ T cells from blood, cultured in vitro. The origin of this receptor is a human donor in good health. This chain connects TRBV5-1 to TRBJ2-1, with 10 nucleotides matching TRBD1. This CDR3 is CASSLAPTGGLINEQFF. The CDR3, as DNA: TGCGCCAGCAGCTTGGCCCCGACAGGGGGCTTGATCAATGAGCAGTTCTTC.